A single sample gave rise to the 5 T cell receptor beta chains below, sequenced in a study of early T cells in non-severe SARS-CoV-2 infection. TCRdb reanalysed the 5' RACE reads using MiXCR and keeps one entry per CDR3 protein. Of 70,000 or so distinct CDR3 sequences in the sample, approximately 15% were seen once. Sequencing was performed on whole blood. Every receptor here comes from an adult who was a healthcare worker with PCR-confirmed SARS-CoV-2 infection or an uninfected control (not recorded which).

This clonotype was seen more than once but under ten times. This chain joins TRBV11-2 and TRBJ2-1; D remains ambiguous. The CDR3 loop spans 15 amino acids. Germline V gives CDR1 SGHAT, CDR2 FQNNGV. The V and J ends lost 0 bases and 2 bases respectively, with 8 bases between them. CDR3 in DNA: TGTGCCAGCAGCTTAGATCGCGGCACCTACAATGAGCAGTTCTTC. Its translation is CASSLDRGTYNEQFF.

The CDR3 coding sequence is TGCAGTATCACAGGGGAACAAGAGACCCAGTACTTC. Protein product: CSITGEQETQYF. The genes are TRBV20-1 and TRBJ2-5; TRBD1 matches 7 bases. The trim removed 8 bases at V and 2 bases at J, leaving 5 bases unmatched. This CDR3 region has 12 residues. Germline V gene lookup returns CDR1 DFQATT and CDR2 SNEGSKA (reference sequence).

The chain couples TRBV14 to TRBJ1-2; TRBD1 is a possible D gene (5 bases). The CDR3 length is 13 residues. The germline gives CDR1 SGHDN, CDR2 FVKESK. Trimming stripped 5 bases from V and 7 bases from J, with 14 bases between. CDR3 nucleotides: TGTGCCAGCAGCAAACAGGCTCTTGGTGGCTACACCTTC. Encoded protein: CASSKQALGGYTF.

This clonotype was counted many times. This chain connects TRBV12-3 or TRBV12-4 to TRBJ2-5; perhaps TRBD2 as D (6 bases). The CDR3 sequence is 14 residues long. The ends were cut back, 5 bases at V and 2 bases at J, with 12 bases in the middle. Here the CDR3 DNA reads TGTGCCAGCAGTCCGGGACTGAATCAAGAGACCCAGTACTTC. Encoded protein: CASSPGLNQETQYF.

This clonotype was seen repeatedly, ten times or more. The chain joins TRBV3-1 to TRBJ1-1; TRBD1 aligns across 8 bases. J lost 8 bases, V lost 1 base, and 9 bases had no gene match. This CDR3 region has 15 residues. Germline V gives CDR1 LGHDT, CDR2 YNNKEL (reference sequence). For the CDR3, the DNA is TGTGCCAGCAGCCAAGCGCCGCAGGGGGCCACGGAAGCTTTCTTT. Translating gives CASSQAPQGATEAFF.